This T cell receptor beta chain was identified in a study of shared clonotypes between healthy human individuals. In the authors' workflow: Junction-only immunoSEQ data arrived without quality scores, meaning filtering differed. Clones were read by immunoSEQ multiplex PCR, and TCRdb kept only the in-frame ones, dropping some. Clone size and V and J calls were adopted from that table, with D and trimming inferred from the DNA. The data contain about 2 million clones, over 85% of them singletons. V was clipped by 0 bases and J by 7 bases, with 3 bases between them. The CDR3 totals 12 residues. The germline gives CDR1 SGHDN, CDR2 FVKESK. This clone was counted a single time. As yet, its antigen is unknown. As defined, naive CD8 cells were CD45RO-negative and positively selected for CCR7, with terminally differentiated effector memory CD45RA+ cells excluded. The study enrolled healthy HIV-negative adults without recent acute infections or vaccinations as donors. Every contributor of samples was a Caucasian grown-up residing in Nashville, Tennessee.

Findings and limits, study-wide: When naive CD4 clonotypes were compared across four donors, around 4.6% were shared.

This chain joins TRBV14 and TRBJ2-2; D is ambiguous. This receptor was obtained from a man aged 18 to 29 in good health. What was sequenced was naive CD8+ T cells sorted from blood. CDR3 sequence (DNA): TGTGCCAGCAGCCAAGATATCGGGGAGCTGTTTTTT. This sequence encodes CASSQDIGELFF.